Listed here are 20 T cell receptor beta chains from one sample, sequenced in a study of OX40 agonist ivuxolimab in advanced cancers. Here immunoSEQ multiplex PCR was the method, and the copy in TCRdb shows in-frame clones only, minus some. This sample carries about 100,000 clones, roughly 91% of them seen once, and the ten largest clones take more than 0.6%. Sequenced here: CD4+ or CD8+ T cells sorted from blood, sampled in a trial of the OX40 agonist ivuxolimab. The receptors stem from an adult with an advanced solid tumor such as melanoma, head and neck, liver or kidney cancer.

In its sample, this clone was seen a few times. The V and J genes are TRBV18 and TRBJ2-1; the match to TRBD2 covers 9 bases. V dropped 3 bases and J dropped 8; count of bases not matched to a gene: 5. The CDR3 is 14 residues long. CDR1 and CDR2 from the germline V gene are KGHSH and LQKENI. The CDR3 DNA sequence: TGTGCCAGCTCACCCCTGGCGGGGGGGCATGAGCAGTTCTTC. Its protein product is CASSPLAGGHEQFF.

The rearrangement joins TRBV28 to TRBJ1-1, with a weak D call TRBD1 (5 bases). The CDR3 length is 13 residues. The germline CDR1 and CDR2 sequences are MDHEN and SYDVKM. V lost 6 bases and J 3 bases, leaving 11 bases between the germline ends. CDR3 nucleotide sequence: TGTGCCAGCAGACTCGACAGTTACACTGAAGCTTTCTTT. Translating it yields CASRLDSYTEAFF.

In DNA form, the CDR3 reads TGCGCCAGCAGCCAAGACACATTATCCTCCTACGAGCAGTACTTC. Residues: CASSQDTLSSYEQYF. The chain employs TRBV4-1 and TRBJ2-7, with D unresolved. The CDR3 has 15 amino acids. CDR1 and CDR2 (germline): MGHRA, YSYEKL. V was pared by 0 bases and J by 0 bases, with 9 bases between.

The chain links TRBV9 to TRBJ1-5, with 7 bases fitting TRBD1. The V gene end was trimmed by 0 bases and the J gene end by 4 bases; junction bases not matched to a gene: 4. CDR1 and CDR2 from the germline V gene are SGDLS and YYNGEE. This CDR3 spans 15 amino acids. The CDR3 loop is CASSVAGQLNQPQHF. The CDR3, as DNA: TGTGCCAGCAGCGTAGCGGGACAGCTTAATCAGCCCCAGCATTTT.

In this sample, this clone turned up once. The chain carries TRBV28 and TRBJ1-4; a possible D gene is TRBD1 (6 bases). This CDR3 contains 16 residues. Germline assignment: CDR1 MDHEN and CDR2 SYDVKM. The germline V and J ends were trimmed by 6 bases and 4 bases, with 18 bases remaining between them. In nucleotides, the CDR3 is TGTGCCAGCAGCCCCCGGGGGCGCCTCCGTAATGAAAAACTGTTTTTT. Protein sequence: CASSPRGRLRNEKLFF.

In DNA form, the CDR3 reads TGTGCCAGCAGCTTGGTTTCAGGGAGGAATTCACCCCTCCACTTT. Its translation is CASSLVSGRNSPLHF. The V gene is TRBV5-6, the J gene TRBJ1-6, with TRBD1 as a possible D gene (5 bases). Germline loops: CDR1 SGHDT, CDR2 YYEEEE. V was trimmed by 0 bases and J by 7 bases, leaving 11 bases between them. This CDR3 contains 15 residues.

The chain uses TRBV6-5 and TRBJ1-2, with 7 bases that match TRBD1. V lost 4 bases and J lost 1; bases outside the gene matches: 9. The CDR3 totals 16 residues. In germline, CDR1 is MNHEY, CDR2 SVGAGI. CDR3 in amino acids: CASSFAGTELNYGYTF. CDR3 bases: TGTGCCAGCAGTTTCGCCGGGACAGAACTTAACTATGGCTACACCTTC.

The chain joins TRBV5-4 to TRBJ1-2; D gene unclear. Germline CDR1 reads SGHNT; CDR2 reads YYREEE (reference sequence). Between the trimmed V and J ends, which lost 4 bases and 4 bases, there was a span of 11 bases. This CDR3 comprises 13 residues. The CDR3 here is CASSTGSSYGYTF. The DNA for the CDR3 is TGTGCCAGCAGCACCGGGAGCTCCTATGGCTACACCTTC.

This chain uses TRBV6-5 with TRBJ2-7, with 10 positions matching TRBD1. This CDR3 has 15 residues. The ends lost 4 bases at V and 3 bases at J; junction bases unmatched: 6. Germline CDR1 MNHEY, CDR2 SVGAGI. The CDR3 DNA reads TGTGCCAGCAGTTCGACGGACAGGGGGTACTACGAGCAGTACTTC. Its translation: CASSSTDRGYYEQYF.

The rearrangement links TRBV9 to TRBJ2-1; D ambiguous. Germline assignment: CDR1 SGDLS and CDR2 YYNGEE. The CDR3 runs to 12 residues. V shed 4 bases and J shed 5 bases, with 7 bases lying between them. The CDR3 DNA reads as TGTGCCAGCAGCACACAAAACAATGAGCAGTTCTTC. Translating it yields CASSTQNNEQFF.

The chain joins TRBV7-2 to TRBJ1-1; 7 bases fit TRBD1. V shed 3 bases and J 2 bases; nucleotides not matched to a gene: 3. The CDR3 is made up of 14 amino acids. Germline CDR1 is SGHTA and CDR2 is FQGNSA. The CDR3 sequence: CASSFGTVNTEAFF. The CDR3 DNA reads TGTGCCAGCAGCTTCGGGACAGTAAACACTGAAGCTTTCTTT.

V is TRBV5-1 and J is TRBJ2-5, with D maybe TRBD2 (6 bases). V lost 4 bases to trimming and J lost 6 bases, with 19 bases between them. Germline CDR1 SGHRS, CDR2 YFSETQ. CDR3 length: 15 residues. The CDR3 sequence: CASSPMDGGIQTQYF. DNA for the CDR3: TGCGCCAGCAGCCCAATGGACGGAGGGATACAGACCCAGTACTTC.

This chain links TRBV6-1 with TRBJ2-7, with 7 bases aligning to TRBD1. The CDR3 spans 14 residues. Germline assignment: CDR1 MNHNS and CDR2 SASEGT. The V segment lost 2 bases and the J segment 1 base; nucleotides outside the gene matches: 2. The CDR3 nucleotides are TGTGCCAGCAGTGAACAGGGACAGTCCTACGAGCAGTACTTC. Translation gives CASSEQGQSYEQYF.

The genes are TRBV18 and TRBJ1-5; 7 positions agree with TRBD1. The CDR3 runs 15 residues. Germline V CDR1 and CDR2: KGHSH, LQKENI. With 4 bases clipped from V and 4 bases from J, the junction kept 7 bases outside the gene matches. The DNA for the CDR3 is TGTGCCAGCTCACGTCCGCTGGACAGGAATCAGCCCCAGCATTTT. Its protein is CASSRPLDRNQPQHF.

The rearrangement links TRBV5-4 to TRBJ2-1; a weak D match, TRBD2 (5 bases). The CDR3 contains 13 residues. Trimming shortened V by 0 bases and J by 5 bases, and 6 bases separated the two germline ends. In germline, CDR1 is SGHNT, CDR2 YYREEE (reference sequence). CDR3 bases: TGTGCCAGCAGCTTGGTGAGGGACAATGAGCAGTTCTTC. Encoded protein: CASSLVRDNEQFF.

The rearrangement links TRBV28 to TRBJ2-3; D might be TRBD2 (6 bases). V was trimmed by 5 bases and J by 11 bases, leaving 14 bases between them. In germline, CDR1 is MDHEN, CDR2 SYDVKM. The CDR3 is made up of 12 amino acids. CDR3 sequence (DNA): TGTGCCAGCAGTACCCGGGGAGGTAGGCAGTATTTT. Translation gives CASSTRGGRQYF.

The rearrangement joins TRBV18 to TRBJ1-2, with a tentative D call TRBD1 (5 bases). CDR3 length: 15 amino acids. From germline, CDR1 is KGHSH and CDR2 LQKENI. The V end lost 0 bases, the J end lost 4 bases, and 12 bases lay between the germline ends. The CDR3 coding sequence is TGTGCCAGCTCACCACCGGGTCAGGGAGCCTATGGCTACACCTTC. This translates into CASSPPGQGAYGYTF.

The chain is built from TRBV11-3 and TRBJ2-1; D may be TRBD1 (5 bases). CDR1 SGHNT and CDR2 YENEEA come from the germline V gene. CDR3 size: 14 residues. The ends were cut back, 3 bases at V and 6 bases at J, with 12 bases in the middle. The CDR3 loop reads CASSFGVGANEQFF. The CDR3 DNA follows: TGTGCCAGCAGCTTCGGAGTTGGGGCCAATGAGCAGTTCTTC.

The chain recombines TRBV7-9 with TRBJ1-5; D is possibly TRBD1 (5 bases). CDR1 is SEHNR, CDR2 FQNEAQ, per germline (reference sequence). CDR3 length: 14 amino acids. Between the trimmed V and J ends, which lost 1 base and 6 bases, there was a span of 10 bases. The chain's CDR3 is CASSLVREVQPQHF. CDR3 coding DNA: TGTGCCAGCAGCTTAGTCAGGGAGGTTCAGCCCCAGCATTTT.

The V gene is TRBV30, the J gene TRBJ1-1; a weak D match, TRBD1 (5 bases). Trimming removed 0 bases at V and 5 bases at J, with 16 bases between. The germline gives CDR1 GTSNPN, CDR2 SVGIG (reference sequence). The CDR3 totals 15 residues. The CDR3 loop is CAWSVLFGGDTEAFF. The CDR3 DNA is TGTGCCTGGAGTGTACTGTTTGGGGGGGATACTGAAGCTTTCTTT.